This TCR beta chain was captured by sequencing in a study of blood T cell repertoires in COVID-19. Study details: From the United States, Italy and Spain came samples of acute and convalescent COVID-19. Nucleic acid was either cDNA or gDNA, and it came from T cells, B-cell-depleted T cells, or PBMCs.

Assay: immunoSEQ multiplex PCR; the TCRdb copy retains only in-frame clones and omits some. The sample has 250,000 or so clones; around 89% are singletons. Enrolment of Seattle patients took place during active infection, and they were followed longitudinally. Germline-derived CDR1 and CDR2 are SGHTA and FQGNSA. The CDR3 contains 14 residues. V was pared by 3 bases and J by 7 bases, with 15 bases between. The sample was peripheral blood. This clonotype was obtained from a man aged 25 to 40 with COVID-19, enrolled during active disease. This chain connects TRBV7-2 to TRBJ2-5; D might be TRBD2 (5 bases). CDR3 bases: TGTGCCAGCAGCTTGCTCCATGGGAGAGGGACCCAGTACTTC. Protein: CASSLLHGRGTQYF.